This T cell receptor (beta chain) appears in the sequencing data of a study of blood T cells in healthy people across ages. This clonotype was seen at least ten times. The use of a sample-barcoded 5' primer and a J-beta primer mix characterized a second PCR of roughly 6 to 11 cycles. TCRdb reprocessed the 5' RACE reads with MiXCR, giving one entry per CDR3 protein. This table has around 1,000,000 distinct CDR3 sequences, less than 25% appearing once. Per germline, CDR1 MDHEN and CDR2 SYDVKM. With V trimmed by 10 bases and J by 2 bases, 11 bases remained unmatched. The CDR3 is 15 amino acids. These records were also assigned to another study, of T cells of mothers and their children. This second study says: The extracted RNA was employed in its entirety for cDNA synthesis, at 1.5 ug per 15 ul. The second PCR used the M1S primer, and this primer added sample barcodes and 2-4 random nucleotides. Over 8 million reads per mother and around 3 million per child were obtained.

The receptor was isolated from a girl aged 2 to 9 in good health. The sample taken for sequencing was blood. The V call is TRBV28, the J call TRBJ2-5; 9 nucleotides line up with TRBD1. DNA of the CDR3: TGTGCCACCGCTCGCTACAGGGGGCCGCAAGAGACCCAGTACTTC. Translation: CATARYRGPQETQYF.